This TCR beta chain appears in the sequencing data of a study of blood T cell repertoires in COVID-19. Turning to the study itself: COVID-19 samples, acute and convalescent, were from the United States, Italy and Spain. PBMCs, B-cell-depleted T cells, or T cells were the source of the cDNA or gDNA that made up the material.

TCRdb keeps only in-frame clones here, not all; method: immunoSEQ multiplex PCR. The repertoire holds 200,000 to 250,000 clones, with approximately 90% as singletons. The CDR3 is 14 residues long. The V and J ends lost 4 bases and 7 bases, in that order; junction bases with no gene match: 5. Germline V gives CDR1 MGHDK, CDR2 SYGVNS. The source is a man aged 60 to 69 who had recovered from COVID-19. The sample comprised peripheral blood. This chain joins TRBV25-1 and TRBJ2-1; 9 positions match TRBD2. In nucleotides, the CDR3 is TGTGCCAGCAGTGCGTCTAGCGGGATAAATGAGCAGTTCTTC. Amino acids: CASSASSGINEQFF.